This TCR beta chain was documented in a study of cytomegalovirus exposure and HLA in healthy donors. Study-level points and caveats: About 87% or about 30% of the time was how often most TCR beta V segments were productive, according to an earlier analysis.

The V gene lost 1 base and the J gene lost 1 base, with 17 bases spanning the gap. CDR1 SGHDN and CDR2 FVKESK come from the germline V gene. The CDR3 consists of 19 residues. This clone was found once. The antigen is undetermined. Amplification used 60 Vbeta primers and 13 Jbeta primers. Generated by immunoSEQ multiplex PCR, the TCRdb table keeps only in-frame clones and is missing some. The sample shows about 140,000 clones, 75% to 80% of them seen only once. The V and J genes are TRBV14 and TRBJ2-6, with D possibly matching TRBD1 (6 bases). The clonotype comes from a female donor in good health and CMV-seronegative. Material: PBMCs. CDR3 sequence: CASSQVVDRSLSGANVLTF. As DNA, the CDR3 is TGTGCCAGCAGCCAAGTGGTCGACAGGTCACTATCTGGGGCCAACGTCCTGACTTTC.